Below, 28 T cell receptor beta chains from the same sample are listed, as sequenced in a study of blood T cell repertoires in COVID-19. TCRdb's table, derived via immunoSEQ multiplex PCR, lists solely in-frame clones and lacks some. The sample contains about 71,000 clones, 85% to 90% of which appear only once. Sequencing was carried out using peripheral blood. Receptors originate from a middle-aged man with acute or convalescent COVID-19.

The chain recombines TRBV6-2 or TRBV6-3 with TRBJ2-1; TRBD2 matches at 10 bases. The CDR3 runs to 15 residues. The V gene's germline CDR1 is MNHEY and CDR2 SVGEGT. Trimming took 2 bases from V and 8 from J; bases not matched to a gene: 6. CDR3 in DNA: TGTGCCAGCAGTTACCCTAGCGGGAGTATCTATGAGCAGTTCTTC. As protein: CASSYPSGSIYEQFF.

The genes are TRBV28 and TRBJ2-3; TRBD2 agrees at 7 bases. The CDR3 has 19 residues. V lost 3 bases, J lost 0 bases, and 15 bases stayed unmatched. Germline loops: CDR1 MDHEN, CDR2 SYDVKM. The chain's CDR3 is CASSLPRVGGRESTDTQYF. CDR3 DNA sequence: TGTGCCAGCAGTTTGCCCCGTGTTGGTGGGAGGGAAAGCACAGATACGCAGTATTTT.

V usage is TRBV28 and J usage is TRBJ1-5, with D tentatively TRBD1 (6 bases). V gave up 2 bases and J gave up 0 bases, with 17 bases separating them. Germline V gives CDR1 MDHEN, CDR2 SYDVKM. This CDR3 has 18 residues. The CDR3 DNA reads TGTGCCAGCAGTTTACTGGGGGGGGGCGCGTTTAGCAATCAGCCCCAGCATTTT. It yields the protein CASSLLGGGAFSNQPQHF.

For this clone: Because the CDR3's place on the DNA is in doubt, the DNA is left out and the CDR3 is given as listed by TCRdb. V usage is TRBV28 and J usage is TRBJ2-7; the table assigns TRBD1, which was not confirmed against the DNA. Including both end residues, the CDR3 is 15 amino acids long. Germline CDR1 is MDHEN and CDR2 is SYDVKM. The chain's CDR3 is CASSSSGTGSYEQYF.

The V gene is TRBV13, the J gene TRBJ1-6, with TRBD1 matching 7 bases. The junction had 14 bases not matched to a gene; V was cut back by 4 bases and J by 11 bases. CDR1 is PRHDT, CDR2 FYEKMQ, per germline (reference sequence). This CDR3 is built from 16 residues. The CDR3 nucleotides are TGTGCCAGCAGCTACACGACAGGGCCAGGGGATGCACCCCTCCACTTT. Translated, it gives CASSYTTGPGDAPLHF.

The V gene is TRBV14, the J gene TRBJ2-2, with 7 bases lining up with TRBD1. This CDR3 contains 15 residues. The V segment lost 4 bases and the J segment 6 bases; nucleotides outside the gene matches: 8. Germline V gene sequence: CDR1 SGHDN, CDR2 FVKESK. The CDR3 DNA sequence: TGTGCCAGCAGCCTCCAGGACAGGATGTCCGGGGAGCTGTTTTTT. Residues: CASSLQDRMSGELFF.

This clone showed up just a few times. The CDR3 reads CASSQDTGLSNQPQHF. The CDR3 nucleotides read TGCGCCAGCAGCCAAGATACGGGGTTGAGCAATCAGCCCCAGCATTTT. V gene TRBV4-1 combines with J gene TRBJ1-5, with D uncertain. CDR1 MGHRA and CDR2 YSYEKL come from the germline V gene. Trimming removed 0 bases at V and 1 base at J, with 10 bases between. The CDR3 totals 16 residues.

The chain is built from TRBV27 and TRBJ2-2, with 7 bases matching TRBD2. Germline assignment: CDR1 MNHEY and CDR2 SMNVEV (reference sequence). The trim removed 6 bases at V and 0 bases at J, leaving 4 bases unmatched. This CDR3 has 15 amino acids. Written as DNA, the CDR3 is TGTGCCAGCAGCAGGGAGGGACCGAACACCGGGGAGCTGTTTTTT. Translated, it gives CASSREGPNTGELFF.

The CDR3 region has the DNA TGTGCCAGCAGCCCCCTCGGACAGGGAGGTGGCGGCTACACCTTC. Its protein is CASSPLGQGGGGYTF. The genes are TRBV5-6 and TRBJ1-2; TRBD1 matches at 8 bases. V gave up 4 bases and J gave up 8 bases; unmatched junction bases: 13. This CDR3 is built from 15 residues. CDR1 is SGHDT and CDR2 is YYEEEE in the germline V gene. Full variable domain (remainder filled in from reference TRBV5-6 and TRBJ1-2): DAGVTQSPTHLIKTRGQQVTLRCSPKSGHDTVSWYQQALGQGPQFIFQYYEEEERQRGNFPDRFSGHQFPNYSSELNVNALLLGDSALYLCASSPLGQGGGGYTFGSGTRLTVV.

The genes are TRBV11-3 and TRBJ1-3; D uncertain. CDR3 length: 15 residues. The V end lost 3 bases, the J end lost 1 base, and 10 bases lay between the germline ends. Germline V gene lookup returns CDR1 SGHNT and CDR2 YENEEA. The CDR3 spells CASSFDLGSGNTIYF. The DNA of the CDR3 is TGTGCCAGCAGCTTCGATCTAGGTTCTGGAAACACCATATATTTT.

The rearrangement uses TRBV28 and TRBJ2-1, with 7 bases lining up with TRBD1. The CDR3 contains 15 residues. Germline V lookup: CDR1 MDHEN, CDR2 SYDVKM. V lost 5 bases and J lost 4; bases outside the gene matches: 8. CDR3 in amino acids: CASSPGTVGYNEQFF. DNA for the CDR3: TGTGCCAGCAGTCCCGGGACAGTGGGGTACAATGAGCAGTTCTTC.

The J gene is TRBJ2-1, the V gene TRBV28; D possibly corresponds to TRBD1 (5 bases). Looked up from germline, CDR1 is MDHEN and CDR2 is SYDVKM. The CDR3 has 13 amino acids. V dropped 2 bases and J dropped 5 bases, with 7 bases sitting between them. The DNA for the CDR3 is TGTGCCAGCAGTTTAGTACAGGACAATGAGCAGTTCTTC. Its protein product is CASSLVQDNEQFF.

V usage is TRBV4-1 and J usage is TRBJ1-3, with TRBD1 matching 9 bases. The CDR3 contains 15 residues. The junction had 8 bases not matched to a gene; V was cut back by 6 bases and J by 5 bases. The V gene's germline CDR1 is MGHRA and CDR2 YSYEKL. CDR3 loop: CASSPDRGARNTIYF. The CDR3 DNA is TGCGCCAGCAGTCCGGACAGGGGAGCGAGAAACACCATATATTTT.

This chain uses TRBV7-9 with TRBJ1-4, with TRBD1 matching 7 bases. The CDR3 loop spans 13 amino acids. In germline, CDR1 is SEHNR, CDR2 FQNEAQ (reference sequence). V gave up 5 bases and J gave up 8 bases; unmatched junction bases: 5. The CDR3 region has the DNA TGTGCCAGCAGCACTCCAGGGGGAGAAAAACTGTTTTTT. Its protein is CASSTPGGEKLFF.

J is TRBJ1-4 and V is TRBV3-1 (or the pseudogene TRBV3-2); TRBD1 matches at 7 bases. This CDR3 is built from 14 residues. The germline gives CDR1 LGHDT, CDR2 YNNKEL (reference sequence). V gave up 3 bases and J gave up 6 bases; unmatched junction bases: 4. CDR3 DNA: TGTGCCAGCAGCCACACCGGGACAGATGAAAAACTGTTTTTT. Residues: CASSHTGTDEKLFF.

The V gene is TRBV30, the J gene TRBJ1-2; possibly TRBD1 for D (5 bases). The germline CDR1 and CDR2 sequences are GTSNPN and SVGIG (reference sequence). V lost 2 bases and J 8 bases, leaving 18 bases between the germline ends. This CDR3 is built from 14 residues. The CDR3 DNA reads TGTGCCTGGAGTAGCGGGCAGGGTGCGTCCGGCTACACCTTC. This encodes CAWSSGQGASGYTF.

The chain combines TRBV6-1 with TRBJ2-1; 9 bases fit TRBD1. V shed 3 bases, J shed 6 bases, and the junction held 6 bases outside the gene matches. The CDR3 length is 15 residues. From germline, CDR1 is MNHNS and CDR2 SASEGT. In DNA, the CDR3 is TGTGCCAGCAGTGAGCCGGGACAGGGATCCAATGAGCAGTTCTTC. It is translated as CASSEPGQGSNEQFF.

V usage is TRBV5-4 and J usage is TRBJ2-3; TRBD2 might be the D (5 bases). Germline lookup yields CDR1 SGHNT and CDR2 YYREEE (reference sequence). CDR3 length: 14 amino acids. Trimming took off 4 bases at V and 4 bases at J, with 13 bases between the two ends. In DNA form, the CDR3 reads TGTGCCAGCAGCCTGGACTTCCGGGCAGATACGCAGTATTTT. It yields the protein CASSLDFRADTQYF.

The V call is TRBV6-5, the J call TRBJ2-6; D is undetermined. This CDR3 spans 14 amino acids. CDR1 MNHEY and CDR2 SVGAGI come from the germline V gene. Trimming took 7 bases from V and 0 from J, leaving 7 bases between them. The CDR3 region is CASNIHSGANVLTF. Written as DNA, the CDR3 is TGTGCCAGCAACATCCACTCTGGGGCCAACGTCCTGACTTTC.

The chain carries TRBV7-2 and TRBJ2-3, with TRBD2 matching 8 bases. This CDR3 is built from 14 residues. The junction had 5 bases not matched to a gene; V was cut back by 4 bases and J by 5 bases. Germline V gene lookup returns CDR1 SGHTA and CDR2 FQGNSA. In DNA, the CDR3 is TGTGCCAGCAGCTGGTCGGGAGGGGTAGATACGCAGTATTTT. As protein: CASSWSGGVDTQYF.

There are a few counts of this clone. The chain links TRBV24-1 to TRBJ2-1, with TRBD2 matching 10 bases. The V gene end was trimmed by 3 bases and the J gene end by 3 bases; junction bases not matched to a gene: 4. CDR3 length equals 16 residues. The germline V gene encodes CDR1 KGHDR and CDR2 SFDVKD. CDR3 loop: CATSDALAGSYNEQFF. The CDR3 DNA reads TGTGCCACCAGTGATGCACTAGCGGGGAGCTACAATGAGCAGTTCTTC.

This chain joins TRBV4-3 and TRBJ2-2; no reliable D call. Germline V gene lookup returns CDR1 LGHNA and CDR2 YSLEER. This CDR3 has 17 amino acids. The ends were cut back, 0 bases at V and 6 bases at J, with 17 bases in the middle. CDR3 region: CASSQDGRLGEAGELFF. In nucleotides, the CDR3 is TGCGCCAGCAGCCAAGACGGTCGACTCGGCGAGGCCGGGGAGCTGTTTTTT.

The J gene is TRBJ1-5, the V gene TRBV6-5; 7 bases are a match to TRBD1. CDR3 length: 15 amino acids. Per germline, CDR1 MNHEY and CDR2 SVGAGI. The V gene end was trimmed by 7 bases and the J gene end by 3 bases; junction bases not matched to a gene: 9. The CDR3 here is CASKRQGTVNQPQHF. CDR3 in DNA: TGTGCCAGCAAGAGACAGGGAACCGTCAATCAGCCCCAGCATTTT.

The CDR3 sequence is CAISEVTGTEAFF. The CDR3 DNA follows: TGTGCCATCAGTGAGGTAACAGGGACTGAAGCTTTCTTT. V gene TRBV10-3 combines with J gene TRBJ1-1; D is perhaps TRBD1 (6 bases). CDR3 length: 13 residues. The ends were cut back, 2 bases at V and 5 bases at J, with 9 bases in the middle. Germline V gives CDR1 ENHRY, CDR2 SYGVKD.

J is TRBJ2-5 and V is TRBV2, with D perhaps TRBD1 (6 bases). Germline-derived CDR1 and CDR2 are SNHLY and FYNNEI. V lost 4 bases and J 3 bases, leaving 12 bases between the germline ends. The CDR3 has 14 residues. CDR3 bases: TGTGCCAGCAGTGGGGGGCGAGCTGAAGAGACCCAGTACTTC. It encodes CASSGGRAEETQYF.

The rearrangement joins TRBV11-2 to TRBJ1-2, with D possibly being TRBD1 (5 bases). Germline V lookup: CDR1 SGHAT, CDR2 FQNNGV. There are 15 residues in the CDR3. The V gene lost 5 bases and the J gene lost 8 bases, with 21 bases spanning the gap. The CDR3: CASSPGGTYGRGYTF. Here the CDR3 DNA reads TGTGCCAGCAGCCCCGGGGGGACCTACGGTCGAGGCTACACCTTC.

The rearrangement links TRBV24-1 to TRBJ2-3, with 15 bases that match TRBD2. This CDR3 region has 19 residues. With V trimmed by 1 base and J by 0 bases, 4 bases remained unmatched. CDR1 and CDR2 from the germline V gene are KGHDR and SFDVKD. The CDR3 bases are TGTGCCACCAGTGATTTTGGGACTAGCGGGAGGAGGAGCACAGATACGCAGTATTTT. The encoded protein is CATSDFGTSGRRSTDTQYF.

This clone has a single count. This sequence joins TRBV18 and TRBJ2-7; 7 bases align to TRBD1. V lost 2 bases and J lost 3; bases outside the gene matches: 1. The CDR3 spans 13 residues. Germline V gives CDR1 KGHSH, CDR2 LQKENI. The chain's CDR3 is CASSPGTDYEQYV. CDR3 DNA sequence: TGTGCCAGCTCACCAGGGACAGACTACGAGCAGTACGTC.